The subject of this entry is one TCR beta chain. Generated by immunoSEQ multiplex PCR, the TCRdb table keeps only in-frame clones and is missing some. The table lists some 230,000 clones, approximately 86% of them singletons. This entry is derived from a study of blood T cell repertoires in COVID-19. CDR1 and CDR2 (germline): MNHEY, SVGAGI. CDR3 size: 13 residues. The V and J ends lost 6 bases and 7 bases respectively, with 15 bases between them. The sequence was obtained from a woman aged 45-65 years with COVID-19, enrolled during active disease. The sample taken for sequencing was peripheral blood. This rearrangement joins TRBV6-5 to TRBJ1-1; D is perhaps TRBD1 (5 bases). The CDR3, as DNA: TGTGCCAGCAGCCAGGGTGTGAAGAGTGAAGCTTTCTTT. Translating it yields CASSQGVKSEAFF.